These 15 T cell receptor beta chains came from one sample sequenced in a study of T cells after yellow fever vaccination. TCRdb used MiXCR to reprocess the 5' RACE reads, holding one entry per CDR3 protein. This sample yields 300,000 or so distinct CDR3 sequences, of which 10% to 15% are seen a single time; 0.4% to 0.55% belongs to the top ten. Sequenced here: CD4+ T cells sorted from PBMCs, sampled 45 days after the yellow fever booster vaccination. These receptors originate from a man aged 25 to 40 who received the YFV17D yellow fever vaccine.

This clonotype was seen a few times. The J gene is TRBJ1-6, the V gene TRBV2; D is unresolved. This CDR3 comprises 14 residues. V was clipped by 8 bases and J by 7 bases, with 15 bases between them. CDR1 SNHLY and CDR2 FYNNEI come from the germline V gene. CDR3 sequence: CASRRQARNSPLHF. The DNA of the CDR3 is TGTGCCAGCCGTAGGCAGGCCCGAAATTCACCCCTCCACTTT.

This clonotype has a handful of counts. The J gene is TRBJ1-1, the V gene TRBV7-9, with 8 positions matching TRBD1. The germline V gene has CDR1 SEHNR and CDR2 FQNEAQ (reference sequence). V was clipped by 6 bases and J by 11 bases; unmatched bases: 14. The CDR3 runs to 14 residues. CDR3 nucleotide sequence: TGTGCCAGCAGTAGCGACAGGGGCTATTCTCGGGCTTTCTTT. It yields the protein CASSSDRGYSRAFF.

This clonotype came up once. The chain couples TRBV24-1 to TRBJ2-4, with D unresolved. The CDR3 sequence is 16 residues long. Trimming removed 3 bases from V and 0 bases from J, with 11 bases in between. Germline V lookup: CDR1 KGHDR, CDR2 SFDVKD. This CDR3 is CATSDPDGSAKNIQYF. Written as DNA, the CDR3 is TGTGCCACCAGTGATCCCGACGGGTCAGCCAAAAACATTCAGTACTTC.

This clonotype has a handful of counts. This chain links TRBV4-3 with TRBJ1-4; the D is unclear. The V end lost 2 bases, the J end lost 10 bases, and 14 bases lay between the germline ends. Germline loops: CDR1 LGHNA, CDR2 YSLEER. The CDR3 extends over 14 amino acids. The CDR3 DNA follows: TGCGCCAGCAGCCAAACGGTGGGTGCGGGAAAACTGTTTTTT. Protein sequence: CASSQTVGAGKLFF.

The chain uses TRBV29-1 and TRBJ2-2, with D perhaps matching TRBD1 (7 bases). Trimming removed 6 bases at V and 7 bases at J, with 12 bases between. The CDR3 contains 12 residues. From germline, CDR1 is SQVTM and CDR2 ANQGSEA. The chain's CDR3 is CSVRQGGGELFF. The CDR3 DNA reads TGCAGCGTAAGACAGGGAGGCGGGGAGCTGTTTTTT.

The chain joins TRBV11-2 to TRBJ2-3; 7 nucleotides align to TRBD2. The germline gives CDR1 SGHAT, CDR2 FQNNGV. This CDR3 has 16 residues. Trimming cost V 5 bases and J 3 bases; bases outside gene matches: 11. This CDR3 is CASSPGKLARTDTQYF. CDR3 sequence (DNA): TGTGCCAGCAGCCCAGGGAAACTAGCGAGGACAGATACGCAGTATTTT.

This chain uses TRBV5-6 with TRBJ2-1; 7 bases map to TRBD2. The length of the CDR3 is 14 residues. J gave up 7 bases and V 4 bases, and 8 bases lay outside the gene matches. CDR1 SGHDT and CDR2 YYEEEE come from the germline V gene. In DNA, the CDR3 is TGTGCCAGCAGCCCGGGGACTACAAGAAATGAGCAGTTCTTC. Amino acid sequence: CASSPGTTRNEQFF.

This clonotype showed up just a few times. The rearrangement joins TRBV5-1 to TRBJ2-7; 9 bases are a match to TRBD1. CDR3 length: 14 residues. V was pared by 2 bases and J by 4 bases, with 4 bases of the junction left unmatched. Germline CDR1 is SGHRS and CDR2 is YFSETQ. CDR3 in amino acids: CASSFGTGRYEQYF. Here the CDR3 DNA reads TGCGCCAGCAGCTTCGGGACAGGGAGATACGAGCAGTACTTC. Based on the CDR3 plus reference TRBV5-1 and TRBJ2-7, the full variable domain is KAGVTQTPRYLIKTRGQQVTLSCSPISGHRSVSWYQQTPGQGLQFLFEYFSETQRNKGNFPGRFSGRQFSNSRSEMNVSTLELGDSALYLCASSFGTGRYEQYFGPGTRLTVT.

Notes on this clonotype: The junction shows a germline mismatch at one end, possibly a read error. V is TRBV5-5 and J is TRBJ2-6, with D possibly being TRBD1 (5 bases). CDR3 length: 14 residues. Germline assignment: CDR1 SGHKS and CDR2 YYEKEE (reference sequence). CDR3 nucleotide sequence: TGTGCCAGCAGCTTGCTAGATGGGGCCAACATCCTGACTTTC. This codes for CASSLLDGANILTF.

This chain links TRBV5-1 with TRBJ2-7; TRBD1 aligns across 7 bases. The CDR3 totals 14 residues. V trimming: 4 bases; J trimming: 3 bases; junction bases outside the gene matches: 7. Looked up from germline, CDR1 is SGHRS and CDR2 is YFSETQ. CDR3 nucleotides: TGCGCCAGCAGCCCGGGACAGCAGAACTACGAGCAGTACTTC. Its translation: CASSPGQQNYEQYF.

The chain has TRBV6-4 and TRBJ2-1; 11 nucleotides match TRBD2. The V segment lost 3 bases and the J segment 7 bases; nucleotides outside the gene matches: 5. Germline V gene sequence: CDR1 MRHNA, CDR2 SNTAGT. The CDR3 has 15 amino acids. The CDR3 coding sequence is TGTGCCAGCAGTGAGTTAGCGGGAGGGCCGAATGAGCAGTTCTTC. Translation: CASSELAGGPNEQFF.

This clonotype has just a few counts. V is TRBV7-9 and J is TRBJ2-5; 8 bases line up with TRBD1. The length of the CDR3 is 14 residues. With V trimmed by 6 bases and J by 2 bases, 5 bases remained unmatched. Germline-derived CDR1 and CDR2 are SEHNR and FQNEAQ (reference sequence). The CDR3 bases are TGTGCCAGCAGATCGGACAGGGTACAAGAGACCCAGTACTTC. Translated: CASRSDRVQETQYF. Filled out from reference TRBV7-9 and TRBJ2-5, the complete variable domain reads DTGVSQNPRHKITKRGQNVTFRCDPISEHNRLYWYRQTLGQGPEFLTYFQNEAQLEKSRLLSDRFSAERPKGSFSTLEIQRTEQGDSAMYLCASRSDRVQETQYFGPGTRLLVL.

This clonotype occurred a few times. The chain couples TRBV9 to TRBJ2-7; weak D call: TRBD2 (5 bases). Germline CDR1 is SGDLS and CDR2 is YYNGEE. The CDR3 has 13 amino acids. Trimming stripped 0 bases from V and 7 bases from J, with 11 bases between. The CDR3 spells CASSVDPEVEQYF. Written as DNA, the CDR3 is TGTGCCAGCAGCGTAGACCCGGAGGTAGAGCAGTACTTC.

The sample holds a few counts of this clonotype. This chain links TRBV18 with TRBJ1-5; weak D call: TRBD1 (5 bases). The V end lost 2 bases, the J end lost 1 base, and 12 bases lay between the germline ends. The CDR3 covers 16 residues. The germline gives CDR1 KGHSH, CDR2 LQKENI. CDR3 region: CASSPFRAESNQPQHF. The CDR3 DNA is TGTGCCAGCTCACCATTCAGGGCTGAAAGCAATCAGCCCCAGCATTTT.

This clonotype was counted only a few times. The gene calls are TRBV7-6 and TRBJ2-5; 7 nucleotides agree with TRBD2. The CDR3 contains 14 residues. Looked up from germline, CDR1 is SGHVS and CDR2 is FNYEAQ. V was clipped by 1 base and J by 5 bases; unmatched bases: 4. CDR3: CASSLVVSGETQYF. In nucleotides, the CDR3 is TGTGCCAGCAGCTTAGTCGTTAGCGGGGAGACCCAGTACTTC. The whole variable domain, filled in from reference TRBV7-6 and TRBJ2-5, reads GAGVSQSPRYKVTKRGQDVALRCDPISGHVSLYWYRQALGQGPEFLTYFNYEAQQDKSGLPNDRFSAERPEGSISTLTIQRTEQRDSAMYRCASSLVVSGETQYFGPGTRLLVL.